A selection of T cell receptor beta chains follows, all from one sample in a study of T cells in Graves' hyperthyroidism and ophthalmopathy. Using its own MiXCR run on the multiplex PCR reads, TCRdb lists one record per CDR3 protein. The profile shows 300,000 to 500,000 distinct CDR3 sequences, more than 12% of them singletons. The specimen was blood. These receptors came from a man in his forties or fifties with Graves' ophthalmopathy. The CDR3 runs from the conserved cysteine through the conserved F or W. A D gene is named only where the DNA matches it firmly. Only some rows state a clone size, as once, few, many or a class for expanded clones.

d_call: .
v_call: TRBV4-2
j_call: TRBJ2-5
clone_size: many
cdr3_nt: TGTGCCAGCAGCCAAGATTCTGAATCGGGAGCCCAGTACTTC
cdr3_aa: CASSQDSESGAQYF

d_call: .
v_call: TRBV28
j_call: TRBJ2-7
clone_size: many
cdr3_nt: TGTGCCAGCAGTTCTGACGGCCCCTCCTACGAGCAGTACTTC
cdr3_aa: CASSSDGPSYEQYF

d_call: .
v_call: TRBV12-3/TRBV12-4
j_call: TRBJ1-1
clone_size: many
cdr3_nt: TGTGCCAGCAGTCAGCTACTGGGGAGCACTGAAGCTTTCTTT
cdr3_aa: CASSQLLGSTEAFF

d_call: .
v_call: TRBV10-3
j_call: TRBJ2-3
clone_size: .
cdr3_nt: TGTGCCATCAGTGCAAGGGTGGGCACAGATGCGCAGTATTTT
cdr3_aa: CAISARVGTDAQYF

d_call: TRBD1
v_call: TRBV5-1
j_call: TRBJ2-2
clone_size: many
cdr3_nt: TGCGCCAGCAGTCTTACAGGGGACGGCGGGGAGCTGTTTTTT
cdr3_aa: CASSLTGDGGELFF

d_call: .
v_call: TRBV9
j_call: TRBJ2-7
clone_size: many
cdr3_nt: TGTGCCAGCAGCGCAGGACAGACGATAACCTACGAGCAGTACTTC
cdr3_aa: CASSAGQTITYEQYF

d_call: .
v_call: TRBV3-1
j_call: TRBJ2-7
clone_size: many
cdr3_nt: TGTGCCAGCAGCCAAGCAGGACGCACCTACGAGCAGTACTTC
cdr3_aa: CASSQAGRTYEQYF

d_call: TRBD1
v_call: TRBV20-1
j_call: TRBJ2-7
clone_size: many
cdr3_nt: TGCAGCGCTCAACAGGGGAACGAGCAGTACTTC
cdr3_aa: CSAQQGNEQYF

d_call: TRBD1
v_call: TRBV2
j_call: TRBJ2-2
clone_size: many
cdr3_nt: TGTGCCAGCAGGGGGGACAGTCTCTCCGGGGAGCTGTTTTTT
cdr3_aa: CASRGDSLSGELFF

d_call: .
v_call: TRBV6-4
j_call: TRBJ2-2
clone_size: many
cdr3_nt: TGTGCCAGCACCGGGACACCCGGGACCGGGGAGCTGTTTTTT
cdr3_aa: CASTGTPGTGELFF

d_call: .
v_call: TRBV30
j_call: TRBJ2-3
clone_size: many
cdr3_nt: TGTGCCTGGAGTCCTACTTACACAGATACGCAGTATTTT
cdr3_aa: CAWSPTYTDTQYF

d_call: .
v_call: TRBV27
j_call: TRBJ2-3
clone_size: many
cdr3_nt: TGTGCCAGCAGTTTAGGTTGGACAGATACGCAGTATTTT
cdr3_aa: CASSLGWTDTQYF

d_call: TRBD2
v_call: TRBV27
j_call: TRBJ2-1
clone_size: many
cdr3_nt: TGTGCCAGCAGTTTAAGCGGGAGGGGAAATGAGCAGTTCTTC
cdr3_aa: CASSLSGRGNEQFF

d_call: TRBD1
v_call: TRBV6-5
j_call: TRBJ2-1
clone_size: few
cdr3_nt: TGTGCCAGCAGTTACGTCCAGGGGGCCTACAATGAGCAGTTCTTC
cdr3_aa: CASSYVQGAYNEQFF

d_call: TRBD1
v_call: TRBV29-1
j_call: TRBJ1-2
clone_size: many
cdr3_nt: TGCAGCGCTCGGACAGGGTCTTTGTTGGGCTACACCTTC
cdr3_aa: CSARTGSLLGYTF

d_call: .
v_call: TRBV30
j_call: TRBJ2-7
clone_size: many
cdr3_nt: TGTGCCTGGAGTCTCGGGGGACCCTCCTACGAGCAGTACTTC
cdr3_aa: CAWSLGGPSYEQYF